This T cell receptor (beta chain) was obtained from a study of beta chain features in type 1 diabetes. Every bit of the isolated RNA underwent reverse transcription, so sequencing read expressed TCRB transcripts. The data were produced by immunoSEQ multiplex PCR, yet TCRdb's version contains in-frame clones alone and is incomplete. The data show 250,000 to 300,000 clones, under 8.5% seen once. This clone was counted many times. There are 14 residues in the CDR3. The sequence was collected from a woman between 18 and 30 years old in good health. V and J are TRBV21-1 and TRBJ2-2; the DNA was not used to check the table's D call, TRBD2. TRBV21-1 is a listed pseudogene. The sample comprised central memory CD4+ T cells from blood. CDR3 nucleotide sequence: TGTGCCAGCAGCAGAGCAGAGCCCACCGGGGAGCTGTTTTTT. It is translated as CASSRAEPTGELFF.